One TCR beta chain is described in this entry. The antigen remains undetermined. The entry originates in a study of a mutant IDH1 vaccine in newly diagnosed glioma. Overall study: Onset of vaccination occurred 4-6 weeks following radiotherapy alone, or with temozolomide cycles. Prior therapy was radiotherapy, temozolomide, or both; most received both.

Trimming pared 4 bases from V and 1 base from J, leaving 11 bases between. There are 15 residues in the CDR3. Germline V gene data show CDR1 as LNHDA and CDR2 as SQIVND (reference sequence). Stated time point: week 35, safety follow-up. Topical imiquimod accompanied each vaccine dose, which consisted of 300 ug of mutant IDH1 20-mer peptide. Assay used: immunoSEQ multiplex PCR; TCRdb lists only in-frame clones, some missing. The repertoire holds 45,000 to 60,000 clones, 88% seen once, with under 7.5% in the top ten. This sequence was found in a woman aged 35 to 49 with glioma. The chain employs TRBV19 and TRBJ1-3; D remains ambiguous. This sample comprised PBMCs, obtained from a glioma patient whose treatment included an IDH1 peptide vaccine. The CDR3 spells CASSTSGGSGNTIYF. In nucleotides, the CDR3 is TGTGCCAGTAGTACGTCAGGCGGGTCTGGAAACACCATATATTTT. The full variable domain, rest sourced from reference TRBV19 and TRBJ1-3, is DGGITQSPKYLFRKEGQNVTLSCEQNLNHDAMYWYRQDPGQGLRLIYYSQIVNDFQKGDIAEGYSVSREKKESFPLTVTSAQKNPTAFYLCASSTSGGSGNTIYFGEGSWLTVV.